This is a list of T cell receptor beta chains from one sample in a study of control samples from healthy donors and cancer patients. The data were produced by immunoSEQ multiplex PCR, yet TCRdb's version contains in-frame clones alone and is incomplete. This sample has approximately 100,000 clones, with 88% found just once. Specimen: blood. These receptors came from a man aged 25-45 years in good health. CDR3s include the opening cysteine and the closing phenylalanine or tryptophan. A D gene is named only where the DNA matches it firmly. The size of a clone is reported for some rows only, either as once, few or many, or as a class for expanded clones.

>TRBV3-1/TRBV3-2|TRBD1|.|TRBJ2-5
CASSQDGTVRVETQYF
TGTGCCAGCAGCCAAGATGGGACAGTCCGGGTAGAGACCCAGTACTTC
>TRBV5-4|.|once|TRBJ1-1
CASSNGDTEAFF
TGTGCCAGCAGCAACGGTGACACTGAAGCTTTCTTT
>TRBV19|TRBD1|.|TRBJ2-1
CASSIADRGFWNEQFF
TGTGCCAGTAGTATAGCGGACAGGGGGTTTTGGAATGAGCAGTTCTTC
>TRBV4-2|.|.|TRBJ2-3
CASSAREHTDTQYF
TGTGCCAGCAGCGCACGGGAACACACAGATACGCAGTATTTT
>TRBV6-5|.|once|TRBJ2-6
CAISGRDSGANVLTF
TGTGCCATCTCAGGACGGGACTCTGGGGCCAACGTCCTGACTTTC
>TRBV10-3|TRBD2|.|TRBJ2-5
CAISDSLAGVAETQYF
TGTGCCATCAGTGATAGCCTAGCGGGAGTAGCTGAGACCCAGTACTTC
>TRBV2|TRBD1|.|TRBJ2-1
CASRRDRAVDEQFF
TGTGCCAGCAGGAGGGACAGGGCTGTCGATGAGCAGTTCTTC
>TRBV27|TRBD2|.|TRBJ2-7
CASSPGTSGSPYEQYF
TGTGCCAGCAGTCCCGGGACTAGCGGGAGCCCCTACGAGCAGTACTTC
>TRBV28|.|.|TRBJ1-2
CASSPPGANYGYTF
TGTGCCAGCAGTCCCCCCGGGGCGAACTATGGCTACACCTTC
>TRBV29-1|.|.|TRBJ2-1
CSVDTVSANEQFF
TGCAGCGTTGATACTGTTAGCGCAAATGAGCAGTTCTTC
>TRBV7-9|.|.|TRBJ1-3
CASGLGSVSGNTIYF
TGTGCCAGCGGGCTGGGTAGCGTCTCTGGAAACACCATATATTTT
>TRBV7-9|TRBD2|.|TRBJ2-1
CASSRTSGRGYNEQFF
TGTGCCAGCAGCCGGACTAGCGGGAGGGGGTACAATGAGCAGTTCTTC
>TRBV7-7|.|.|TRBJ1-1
CASSRTLNTEAFF
TGTGCCAGCAGCCGGACTCTGAACACTGAAGCTTTCTTT
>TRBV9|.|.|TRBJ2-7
CASSVSTGQGFHEQYF
TGTGCCAGCAGCGTAAGCACCGGGCAGGGGTTCCACGAGCAGTACTTC
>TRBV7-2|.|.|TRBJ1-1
CASSSSGGVNTEAFF
TGTGCCAGCAGCTCGTCAGGTGGGGTTAACACTGAAGCTTTCTTT
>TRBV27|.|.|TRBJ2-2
CASSVDMGRPTDTGELFF
TGTGCCAGCAGTGTCGACATGGGACGGCCAACAGACACCGGGGAGCTGTTTTTT
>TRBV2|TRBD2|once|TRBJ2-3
CASVDLWAGGSTDTQYF
TGTGCCAGCGTAGACCTATGGGCGGGAGGTAGCACAGATACGCAGTATTTT
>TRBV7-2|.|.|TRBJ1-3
CASSKIRGGLGNTIYF
TGTGCCAGCAGCAAAATAAGGGGAGGACTTGGAAACACCATATATTTT
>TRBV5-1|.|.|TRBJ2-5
CASSLGIGETQYF
TGCGCCAGCAGCCTCGGGATAGGGGAGACCCAGTACTTC
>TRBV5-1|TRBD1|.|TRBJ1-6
CASSPLGGQPNSPLHF
TGCGCCAGCAGCCCCCTTGGGGGACAGCCAAATTCACCCCTCCACTTT
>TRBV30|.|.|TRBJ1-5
CAWSRGAPSDQPQHF
TGTGCCTGGTCCCGGGGGGCTCCCTCGGATCAGCCCCAGCATTTT
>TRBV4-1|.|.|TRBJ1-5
CASSQEIFQPQHF
TGCGCCAGCAGCCAAGAGATTTTTCAGCCCCAGCATTTT
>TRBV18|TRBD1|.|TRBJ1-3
CASSPRGSIGNTIYF
TGTGCCAGCTCACCCAGGGGGTCGATCGGAAACACCATATATTTT
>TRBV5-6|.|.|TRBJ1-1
CASSLNANTEAFF
TGTGCCAGCAGCTTGAACGCGAACACTGAAGCTTTCTTT
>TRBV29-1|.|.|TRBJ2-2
CSVEDSATTNTGELFF
TGCAGCGTTGAGGATAGCGCAACCACGAACACCGGGGAGCTGTTTTTT
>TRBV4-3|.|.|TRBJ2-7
CASSQVGVLGYEQYF
TGCGCCAGCAGCCAAGTGGGTGTATTGGGCTACGAGCAGTACTTC
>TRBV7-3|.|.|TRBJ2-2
CASSLIGIKDAGELFF
TGTGCCAGCAGCTTAATAGGTATAAAGGATGCCGGGGAGCTGTTTTTT
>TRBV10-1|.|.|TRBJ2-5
CASSVRTDRSQETQYF
TGCGCCAGCAGTGTTCGTACAGATAGAAGCCAAGAGACCCAGTACTTC
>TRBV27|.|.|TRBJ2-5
CASSVSFQETQYF
TGTGCCAGCAGTGTGTCCTTTCAAGAGACCCAGTACTTC
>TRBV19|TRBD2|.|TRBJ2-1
CASTPGASGRGEQFF
TGTGCCAGTACCCCCGGTGCTAGCGGGAGGGGTGAGCAGTTCTTC
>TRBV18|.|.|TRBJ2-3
CASSPRIGPSSTDTQYF
TGTGCCAGCTCACCGCGTATAGGCCCTTCTAGCACAGATACGCAGTATTTT
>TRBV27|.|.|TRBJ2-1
CASSLLEGYEQFF
TGTGCCAGCAGTTTATTAGAGGGTTATGAGCAGTTCTTC
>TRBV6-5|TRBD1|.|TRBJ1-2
CASSNRGGRIGYTF
TGTGCCAGCAGTAACAGGGGTGGGAGAATTGGCTACACCTTC
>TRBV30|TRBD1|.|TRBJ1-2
CAWSVLDRGVGGYTF
TGTGCCTGGAGTGTACTGGACAGGGGAGTTGGTGGCTACACCTTC
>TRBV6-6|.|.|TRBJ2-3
CASSYSGEQDTQYF
TGTGCCAGCAGTTACTCGGGAGAGCAAGATACGCAGTATTTT
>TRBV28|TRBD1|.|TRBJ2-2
CASSLLRVGGMTGELFF
TGTGCCAGCAGTTTGCTCCGGGTAGGGGGCATGACCGGGGAGCTGTTTTTT
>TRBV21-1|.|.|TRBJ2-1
CASSGEQGSSYNEQFF
TGTGCCAGCAGCGGGGAACAGGGCAGCTCCTACAATGAGCAGTTCTTC
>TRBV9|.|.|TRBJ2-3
CASSAGYHTQYF
TGTGCCAGCAGCGCGGGATATCATACGCAGTATTTT
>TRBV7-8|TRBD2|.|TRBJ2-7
CASSWASVREAGEQYF
TGTGCCAGCAGCTGGGCTAGCGTGCGGGAGGCCGGGGAGCAGTACTTC
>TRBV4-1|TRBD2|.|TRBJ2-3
CASRPGTRGDTQYF
TGCGCCAGCAGACCCGGGACTAGGGGAGATACGCAGTATTTT
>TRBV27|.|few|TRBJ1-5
CASKRGQAWVNQPQHF
TGTGCCAGCAAAAGGGGCCAGGCATGGGTCAATCAGCCCCAGCATTTT
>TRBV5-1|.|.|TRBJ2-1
CASSLGGGDEQFF
TGCGCCAGCAGCTTGGGAGGCGGAGACGAGCAGTTCTTC
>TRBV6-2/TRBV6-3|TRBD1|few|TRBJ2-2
CASSHGQGNTGELFF
TGTGCCAGCAGCCACGGACAGGGGAACACCGGGGAGCTGTTTTTT
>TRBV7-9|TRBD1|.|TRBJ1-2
CASSQGQINYGYTF
TGTGCCAGCAGCCAGGGACAGATTAACTATGGCTACACCTTC
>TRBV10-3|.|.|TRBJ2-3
CAISELETTDTQYF
TGTGCCATCAGTGAGTTGGAGACAACAGATACGCAGTATTTT
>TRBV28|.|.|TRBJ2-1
CASSLSSEQFF
TGTGCCAGCAGTTTATCGTCGGAGCAGTTCTTC
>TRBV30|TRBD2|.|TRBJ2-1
CAWSSSGSSREQFF
TGTGCCTGGAGTTCTAGCGGGAGTAGTCGTGAGCAGTTCTTC
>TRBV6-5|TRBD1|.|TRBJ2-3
CASILQGSTDTQYF
TGTGCCAGCATACTACAGGGGAGCACAGATACGCAGTATTTT
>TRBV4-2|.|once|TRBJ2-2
CASSQDWTYTGELFF
TGTGCCAGCAGCCAAGATTGGACCTACACCGGGGAGCTGTTTTTT
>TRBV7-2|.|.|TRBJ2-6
CASSHPDWANVLTF
TGTGCCAGCAGCCATCCGGACTGGGCCAACGTCCTGACTTTC
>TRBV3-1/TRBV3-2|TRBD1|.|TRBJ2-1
CASSQEEDRSSYNEQFF
TGTGCCAGCAGCCAAGAAGAGGACAGGTCCTCCTACAATGAGCAGTTCTTC